This TCR beta chain was retrieved from a study of T-cell reconstitution after alpha-beta-depleted transplantation in children. Preparation of the TCRbeta library used unique molecular identifiers. TCRdb passed the PCR reads through MiXCR, listing each CDR3 protein once. The sample lists roughly 500,000 distinct CDR3 sequences, approximately 30% occurring once. V was pared by 6 bases and J by 9 bases, with 11 bases of the junction left unmatched. The CDR3 contains 15 residues. Sample: PBMCs from the stem cell graft donor, taken from the stem cell graft. V usage is TRBV12-3 or TRBV12-4 and J usage is TRBJ1-5; TRBD1 matches 10 bases. The clonotype originates from a human donor who donated a stem cell graft to a child with aplastic anemia. In nucleotides, the CDR3 is TGTGCCAGCAGCTCGGACAGGGGGTTAGCTTGGCCCCAGCATTTT. This gives the protein CASSSDRGLAWPQHF.